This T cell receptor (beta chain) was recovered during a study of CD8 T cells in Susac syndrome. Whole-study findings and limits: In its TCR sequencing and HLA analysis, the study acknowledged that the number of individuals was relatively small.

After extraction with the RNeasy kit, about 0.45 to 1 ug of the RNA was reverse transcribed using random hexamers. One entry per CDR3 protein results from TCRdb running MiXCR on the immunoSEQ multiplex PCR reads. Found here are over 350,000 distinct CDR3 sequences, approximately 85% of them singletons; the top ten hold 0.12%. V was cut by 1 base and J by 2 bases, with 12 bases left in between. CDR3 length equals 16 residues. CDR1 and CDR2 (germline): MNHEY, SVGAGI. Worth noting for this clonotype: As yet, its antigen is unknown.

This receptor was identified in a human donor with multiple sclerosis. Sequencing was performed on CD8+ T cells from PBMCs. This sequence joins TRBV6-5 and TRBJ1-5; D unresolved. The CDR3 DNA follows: TGTGCCAGCAGTTACTTTGCCTTTCAGGGCAATCAGCCCCAGCATTTT. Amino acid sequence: CASSYFAFQGNQPQHF.